The TCR beta chain described here comes from a study of Graves' ophthalmopathy and Graves' hyperthyroidism. As the template, RNA transcripts were used to amplify TCR beta CDR3 regions. Second-round multiplex PCR came after first-round RT-PCR with HTBI primers. TCRdb re-called the multiplex PCR reads with MiXCR, one entry per CDR3 protein. The sample lists approximately 160,000 distinct CDR3 sequences; approximately 40% were seen once. This clonotype was observed many times. V was clipped by 4 bases and J by 3 bases; unmatched bases: 6. The CDR3 consists of 16 residues. This TCR was sampled from a man aged 30 to 39 with Graves' ophthalmopathy. This chain uses TRBV12-3 or TRBV12-4 with TRBJ2-2, with 9 bases aligning to TRBD2. The sample was peripheral blood. Here the CDR3 DNA reads TGTGCCAGCAGTTCCCGGACTAGCGCCGACACCGGGGAGCTGTTTTTT. The encoded protein is CASSSRTSADTGELFF.